Below are 12 T cell receptor beta chains sequenced from a single sample in a study of CD8 T cells in ankylosing spondylitis. TCRdb independently ran MiXCR on the 5' RACE reads; one entry per CDR3 protein. The table has around 150,000 distinct CDR3 sequences, approximately 32% seen once; the top ten hold 4.5% to 6%. Sequenced: synovial fluid, either unsorted or a sorted T cell fraction (not recorded which). Receptors were obtained from a male donor with ankylosing spondylitis.

This clonotype was found a few times. This rearrangement joins TRBV12-3 or TRBV12-4 to TRBJ2-1; 7 positions match TRBD2. The CDR3 length is 14 residues. The V gene end was trimmed by 3 bases and the J gene end by 7 bases; junction bases not matched to a gene: 6. CDR3 nucleotide sequence: TGTGCCAGCAGTTTGAGGGAGGGTTGGAATGAGCAGTTCTTC. Protein sequence: CASSLREGWNEQFF.

The V call is TRBV14, the J call TRBJ1-1; D unresolved. V was cut by 1 base and J by 1 base, with 16 bases left in between. The CDR3 totals 17 residues. Germline V gene lookup returns CDR1 SGHDN and CDR2 FVKESK. The CDR3 bases are TGTGCCAGCAGCCAAGTCGCCCTTACCATCAGGAACACTGAAGCTTTCTTT. It is translated as CASSQVALTIRNTEAFF.

This clonotype was found many times. The genes are TRBV3-1 and TRBJ2-3; D possibly corresponds to TRBD2 (6 bases). The V gene lost 3 bases and the J gene lost 4 bases, with 20 bases spanning the gap. The CDR3 contains 17 residues. CDR1 is LGHDT, CDR2 YNNKEL, per germline (reference sequence). This chain's CDR3 is CASSQTGTPGSADTQYF. For the CDR3, the DNA is TGTGCCAGCAGCCAGACCGGGACTCCGGGCTCGGCAGATACGCAGTATTTT.

The CDR3 nucleotides are TGCAGTGTCCCGACATCTGGCGGGGAAAAACTGTTTTTT. It specifies CSVPTSGGEKLFF. The rearrangement uses TRBV20-1 and TRBJ1-4, with D unresolved. The CDR3 is 13 residues long. Deletions cut 7 bases from V and 8 bases from J, with 17 bases between. Germline V gives CDR1 DFQATT, CDR2 SNEGSKA (reference sequence).

The rearrangement uses TRBV4-1 and TRBJ2-1; 7 positions match TRBD2. V shed 1 base and J 4 bases; nucleotides not matched to a gene: 7. The CDR3 has 16 residues. In germline, CDR1 is MGHRA, CDR2 YSYEKL. For the CDR3, the DNA is TGCGCCAGCAGCCAAGGGGTAGCGGGCACTTACAATGAGCAGTTCTTC. Translated: CASSQGVAGTYNEQFF.

The chain couples TRBV13 to TRBJ2-3; possibly TRBD2 for D (6 bases). The CDR3 has 14 amino acids. V lost 9 bases and J lost 0, with 13 bases in between. Germline assignment: CDR1 PRHDT and CDR2 FYEKMQ (reference sequence). The CDR3 spells CASTISGSTDTQYF. CDR3 nucleotides: TGTGCCAGTACGATTAGCGGAAGCACAGATACGCAGTATTTT.

In its sample, this clonotype was seen a few times. The chain couples TRBV7-9 to TRBJ2-5; D unresolved. The CDR3 has 14 amino acids. The germline CDR1 and CDR2 sequences are SEHNR and FQNEAQ (reference sequence). The V gene lost 2 bases and the J gene lost 5 bases, with 12 bases spanning the gap. CDR3: CASSLWPSEETQYF. CDR3 in DNA: TGTGCCAGCAGCTTATGGCCTTCGGAGGAGACCCAGTACTTC.

The genes are TRBV6-5 and TRBJ1-2; D unresolved. The CDR3 contains 12 residues. CDR1 and CDR2 from the germline V gene are MNHEY and SVGAGI. Trimming took 6 bases from V and 3 from J, leaving 8 bases between them. The CDR3 reads CASRNTHYGYTF. CDR3 coding DNA: TGTGCCAGCAGGAACACCCACTATGGCTACACCTTC.

The chain couples TRBV28 to TRBJ1-1; no reliable D call. The CDR3 is 12 residues long. Trimming shortened V by 7 bases and J by 4 bases, and 10 bases separated the two germline ends. Germline V gene data show CDR1 as MDHEN and CDR2 as SYDVKM. The CDR3 loop is CASISSVTEAFF. The CDR3, as DNA: TGTGCCAGCATTTCATCGGTCACTGAAGCTTTCTTT.

This clonotype was counted only a few times. The chain combines TRBV11-2 with TRBJ2-7; D is possibly TRBD1 (5 bases). The CDR3 loop spans 14 amino acids. Germline CDR1 is SGHAT and CDR2 is FQNNGV. The V gene lost 3 bases and the J gene lost 5 bases, with 14 bases spanning the gap. CDR3 loop: CASSFQSGNHEQYF. CDR3 DNA sequence: TGTGCCAGCAGCTTTCAATCAGGGAACCACGAGCAGTACTTC.

This clonotype appeared many times. The CDR3 spells CASVGVVSEAFF. The CDR3 DNA reads as TGTGCCAGCGTTGGGGTTGTTTCTGAAGCTTTCTTT. The V and J genes are TRBV2 and TRBJ1-1, with no clear D. This CDR3 comprises 12 residues. Trimming removed 8 bases at V and 6 bases at J, with 13 bases between. Germline CDR1 is SNHLY and CDR2 is FYNNEI.

This rearrangement joins TRBV20-1 to TRBJ2-3; D is unresolved. CDR3 length: 14 residues. CDR1 and CDR2 from the germline V gene are DFQATT and SNEGSKA (reference sequence). V was pared by 3 bases and J by 2 bases, with 12 bases between. CDR3 coding DNA: TGCAGTGCTAGCGACCTGGAACTCACAGATACGCAGTATTTT. Its translation: CSASDLELTDTQYF.